The 2 T cell receptor beta chains below all came from one sample that was sequenced in a study of T cells in women clearing cervical HPV infection. The assay was immunoSEQ multiplex PCR, and TCRdb's table has in-frame clones only and misses some. This listing includes roughly 45,000 clones. Sequenced sample: blood buffy coat. The receptors stem from a woman aged 18 to 75 with a cervical HPV16 infection that either progressed to CIN3+ or cleared (not recorded which).

As regards this clone: The read halts 3 residues ahead of the CDR3 end, with the missing end drawn from the germline J gene. The V call is TRBV7-3, the J call TRBJ2-3, with 8 bases aligning to TRBD2. Germline assignment: CDR1 SGHTA and CDR2 FQGTGA. The CDR3 is 15 amino acids. The trim removed 4 bases at V and 2 bases at J, leaving 5 bases unmatched. CDR3: CASSYNGGDTDTQYF. The covered CDR3 bases are TGTGCCAGCAGCTATAACGGGGGGGACACAGATACG.

For this clone: The read ends 3 residues early relative to the CDR3; the germline J gene fills the gap. The chain has TRBV2 and TRBJ2-7; TRBD2 might be the D (6 bases). Per germline, CDR1 SNHLY and CDR2 FYNNEI. The CDR3 consists of 15 residues. The V gene lost 3 bases and the J gene lost 4 bases, with 16 bases spanning the gap. CDR3 DNA, as far as it was read: TGTGCCAGCAGTGATGGGGGGAGATTTCCTTACGAG. As protein: CASSDGGRFPYE. The whole CDR3 protein is CASSDGGRFPYEQYF.